The 30 T cell receptor beta chains presented below share a single source sample, sequenced in a study of CD8+ T cells in alopecia areata. RNA, once extracted, was reverse transcribed into cDNA for use as the sequencing template. Sequencing was performed with immunoSEQ multiplex PCR; in TCRdb, only in-frame clones are kept and a portion is missing. The table records some 170,000 clones, around 63% of them present only once. The source was CD4+ T cells sorted from blood, collected at week 0. Every receptor here comes from a human donor with alopecia areata.

The V and J genes are TRBV27 and TRBJ1-6; D possibly corresponds to TRBD1 (6 bases). Germline values: CDR1 MNHEY, CDR2 SMNVEV (reference sequence). The V and J ends lost 3 bases and 9 bases respectively, with 12 bases between them. This CDR3 spans 14 amino acids. This chain's CDR3 is CASSFRGRSSPLHF. CDR3 DNA sequence: TGTGCCAGCAGTTTTCGGGGGCGGAGTTCACCCCTCCACTTT.

This chain connects TRBV30 to TRBJ2-7; D gene ambiguous. The CDR3 covers 11 residues. Germline CDR1 reads GTSNPN; CDR2 reads SVGIG (reference sequence). Between the trimmed V and J ends, which lost 4 bases and 5 bases, there was a span of 9 bases. CDR3 coding DNA: TGTGCCTGGATGGAGCTCCACGAGCAGTACTTC. Translating gives CAWMELHEQYF.

The V gene is TRBV11-3, the J gene TRBJ2-1; 8 bases fit TRBD2. The CDR3 loop spans 14 amino acids. Germline CDR1 reads SGHNT; CDR2 reads YENEEA. Losses at the gene ends were 5 bases for V and 7 bases for J; bases not matched to a gene: 7. DNA of the CDR3: TGTGCCAGCAGCCGCGGCGGGGGGCAAAATGAGCAGTTCTTC. Translated: CASSRGGGQNEQFF.

The genes are TRBV7-2 and TRBJ2-3; 13 bases fit TRBD2. The CDR3 covers 18 residues. Germline loops: CDR1 SGHTA, CDR2 FQGNSA. V dropped 3 bases and J dropped 7; count of bases not matched to a gene: 13. The CDR3, as DNA: TGTGCCAGCAGCTTTAAACCGGGGACTAGCGGGGAGACGTATACGCAGTATTTT. Protein product: CASSFKPGTSGETYTQYF.

This chain joins TRBV27 and TRBJ2-7, with 9 bases that match TRBD2. V lost 5 bases, J lost 3 bases, and 14 bases stayed unmatched. Germline CDR1 is MNHEY and CDR2 is SMNVEV (reference sequence). The CDR3 contains 17 residues. The DNA for the CDR3 is TGTGCCAGCAGTCAGGCCGGGACTAGCAAAATGGTCTACGAGCAGTACTTC. Translation gives CASSQAGTSKMVYEQYF.

This clone has only a few counts. Other DNA sequences within the sample encode an identical CDR3. The genes are TRBV11-2 and TRBJ1-4, with D tentatively TRBD1 (5 bases). CDR3 length: 14 residues. Germline CDR1 SGHAT, CDR2 FQNNGV. V lost 3 bases, J lost 4 bases, and 9 bases lay in between. The CDR3 loop is CASSFGTRNEKLFF. The CDR3 DNA reads as TGTGCCAGCAGCTTCGGGACGCGTAATGAAAAACTGTTTTTT.

The count of this clone is one. The genes are TRBV6-5 and TRBJ2-7; TRBD2 is a possible D gene (6 bases). The CDR3 length is 13 residues. With 5 bases removed from V and 5 bases from J, the gap between germline ends came to 13 bases. Looked up from germline, CDR1 is MNHEY and CDR2 is SVGAGI. The CDR3 DNA reads TGTGCCAGCAGTCCCCCGGGGGTTCACGAGCAGTACTTC. Translation gives CASSPPGVHEQYF.

The chain combines TRBV4-3 with TRBJ1-1; D gene ambiguous. Germline V CDR1 and CDR2: LGHNA, YSLEER. Trimming took off 4 bases at V and 0 bases at J, with 6 bases between the two ends. The length of the CDR3 is 13 residues. DNA of the CDR3: TGCGCCAGCAGCCCGGGAGTGAACACTGAAGCTTTCTTT. It translates to CASSPGVNTEAFF.

This clone showed up just a few times. CDR3 coding DNA: TGTGCCAGCAGTTTTGGGTTGAACACTGAAGCTTTCTTT. Its translation is CASSFGLNTEAFF. The chain carries TRBV28 and TRBJ1-1, with no clear D. Between the trimmed V and J ends, which lost 3 bases and 0 bases, there was a span of 5 bases. CDR1 and CDR2 from the germline V gene are MDHEN and SYDVKM. CDR3 length: 13 residues.

This clone was seen only a few times. This chain uses TRBV5-1 with TRBJ2-3, with a weak D call TRBD2 (6 bases). Trimming stripped 3 bases from V and 0 bases from J, with 11 bases between. CDR3 length: 15 amino acids. Germline values: CDR1 SGHRS, CDR2 YFSETQ. CDR3 coding DNA: TGCGCCAGCAGCTCCTGGGGGGTGAGCACAGATACGCAGTATTTT. Its protein is CASSSWGVSTDTQYF.

The chain uses TRBV5-1 and TRBJ1-2; TRBD1 agrees at 10 bases. The ends lost 4 bases at V and 4 bases at J; junction bases unmatched: 7. The CDR3 length is 15 residues. From germline, CDR1 is SGHRS and CDR2 YFSETQ. The CDR3 nucleotides are TGCGCCAGCAGCGAGGGCGGGACAGGGGCCTATGGCTACACCTTC. Encoded protein: CASSEGGTGAYGYTF.

This clone showed up just a few times. V and J are TRBV5-5 and TRBJ2-3, with 8 nucleotides matching TRBD1. The J segment lost 2 bases and the V segment lost 1 base, leaving 9 bases of the junction unmatched. This CDR3 has 17 residues. Germline lookup yields CDR1 SGHKS and CDR2 YYEKEE (reference sequence). The CDR3 loop is CASSLRPTGDPTDTQYF. CDR3 coding DNA: TGTGCCAGCAGCTTGCGGCCGACAGGGGACCCCACAGATACGCAGTATTTT.

CDR3 sequence (DNA): TGTGCCTGGTCGACAGGGGCTAACTATGGCTACACCTTC. Protein product: CAWSTGANYGYTF. The V call is TRBV30, the J call TRBJ1-2, with TRBD1 identical over 8 bases. CDR3 length equals 13 residues. The V segment lost 5 bases and the J segment 0 bases; nucleotides outside the gene matches: 2. CDR1 GTSNPN and CDR2 SVGIG come from the germline V gene (reference sequence). Full variable domain (missing parts from reference TRBV30 and TRBJ1-2): SQTIHQWPATLVQPVGSPLSLECTVEGTSNPNLYWYRQAAGRGLQLLFYSVGIGQISSEVPQNLSASRPQDRQFILSSKKLLLSDSGFYLCAWSTGANYGYTFGSGTRLTVV.

This sequence joins TRBV7-9 and TRBJ1-2, with TRBD1 identical over 9 bases. There are 11 residues in the CDR3. Germline lookup yields CDR1 SEHNR and CDR2 FQNEAQ (reference sequence). The V and J ends lost 5 bases and 14 bases, in that order; junction bases with no gene match: 6. This chain's CDR3 is CASSLGTGCTF. The CDR3 DNA reads TGTGCCAGCAGCCTCGGGACAGGGTGTACCTTC.

CDR3 in amino acids: CASSNTGERGDTQYF. DNA of the CDR3: TGCGCCAGCAGCAATACCGGGGAGAGGGGAGATACGCAGTATTTT. The genes are TRBV5-1 and TRBJ2-3, with D perhaps given as TRBD1 or TRBD2 (5 bases each). Looked up from germline, CDR1 is SGHRS and CDR2 is YFSETQ. The CDR3 contains 15 residues. Trimming removed 4 bases at V and 5 bases at J, with 17 bases between.

This chain uses TRBV30 with TRBJ1-1; TRBD1 is a possible D gene (6 bases). Trimming left V 5 bases short and J 4 bases short, with 11 bases between. Germline V gene lookup returns CDR1 GTSNPN and CDR2 SVGIG (reference sequence). There are 12 residues in the CDR3. CDR3 loop: CAWRSGVTEAFF. The DNA of the CDR3 is TGTGCCTGGCGGTCAGGGGTCACTGAAGCTTTCTTT.

This chain connects TRBV7-2 to TRBJ2-7, with TRBD1 matching 7 bases. Germline CDR1 is SGHTA and CDR2 is FQGNSA. The CDR3 sequence is 15 residues long. After removal of 4 bases from V and 1 base from J, the junction contained 7 bases not matched to a gene. The CDR3 here is CASSYLRDSSYEQYF. In nucleotides, the CDR3 is TGTGCCAGCAGCTACCTCCGGGACAGTTCCTACGAGCAGTACTTC.

This chain links TRBV23-1 with TRBJ1-2; 7 bases align to TRBD1. TRBV23-1 is given ORF status, its function remaining uncertain. CDR3 length: 15 residues. V was pared by 7 bases and J by 4 bases, with 12 bases of the junction left unmatched. CDR3: CASTPPDRESYGYTF. The CDR3 nucleotides read TGCGCCAGCACACCACCCGACAGGGAGAGCTATGGCTACACCTTC.

This clone was recorded a few times. V gene TRBV4-2 combines with J gene TRBJ2-1; 10 nucleotides align to TRBD2. There are 16 residues in the CDR3. Germline V gives CDR1 LGHNA, CDR2 YNFKEQ. Trimming cost V 4 bases and J 2 bases; bases outside gene matches: 5. The CDR3 spells CASSRESGGAYNEQFF. CDR3 coding DNA: TGTGCCAGCAGCCGAGAAAGCGGGGGGGCCTACAATGAGCAGTTCTTC.

V is TRBV7-3 and J is TRBJ2-5, with unresolved D. Trimming pared 2 bases from V and 1 base from J, leaving 11 bases between. This CDR3 contains 15 residues. Germline CDR1 and CDR2: SGHTA and FQGTGA. The CDR3 coding sequence is TGTGCCAGCAGCTTACAACACGGTACCCAAGAGACCCAGTACTTC. It translates to CASSLQHGTQETQYF.

The chain joins TRBV30 to TRBJ1-1, with D tentatively TRBD1 (6 bases). Looked up from germline, CDR1 is GTSNPN and CDR2 is SVGIG (reference sequence). The CDR3 loop spans 12 amino acids. Trimming stripped 3 bases from V and 1 base from J, with 6 bases between. CDR3 loop: CAWRQGNTEAFF. The CDR3 nucleotides are TGTGCCTGGAGACAGGGGAACACTGAAGCTTTCTTT.

This clone has just one count. J is TRBJ1-5 and V is TRBV29-1; D call uncertain. Germline CDR1 is SQVTM and CDR2 is ANQGSEA. V lost 6 bases, J lost 2 bases, and 14 bases lay in between. The CDR3 spans 14 residues. The CDR3 here is CSVRVMDGNQPQHF. CDR3 bases: TGCAGCGTGCGAGTAATGGACGGCAATCAGCCCCAGCATTTT.

The V gene is TRBV2, the J gene TRBJ2-1; TRBD1 matches at 9 bases. V lost 8 bases, J lost 5 bases, and 10 bases stayed unmatched. The CDR3 has 15 residues. Germline CDR1 reads SNHLY; CDR2 reads FYNNEI. The CDR3 here is CASDTTGTGNNEQFF. DNA of the CDR3: TGTGCCAGCGACACCACCGGGACAGGGAACAATGAGCAGTTCTTC.

The chain links TRBV4-3 to TRBJ1-2, with a tentative D call TRBD1 (5 bases). The CDR3 is 12 residues long. Germline V gene lookup returns CDR1 LGHNA and CDR2 YSLEER. V lost 3 bases and J lost 8, with 10 bases in between. The CDR3 DNA sequence: TGCGCCAGCAGCCACGATAGGGGCGGCTACACCTTC. It codes for CASSHDRGGYTF.

This sequence joins TRBV10-3 and TRBJ2-5, with D unclear. Trimming pared 2 bases from V and 4 bases from J, leaving 8 bases between. The CDR3 runs to 13 residues. The germline V gene has CDR1 ENHRY and CDR2 SYGVKD. In DNA, the CDR3 is TGTGCCATCAGTGAGGGCAGTGGAGAGACCCAGTACTTC. Translated, it gives CAISEGSGETQYF.

The chain couples TRBV30 to TRBJ2-5; TRBD2 might be the D (5 bases). Trimming took off 7 bases at V and 5 bases at J, with 14 bases between the two ends. Germline V CDR1 and CDR2: GTSNPN, SVGIG (reference sequence). This CDR3 contains 12 residues. In DNA, the CDR3 is TGTGCCTCAGGAGAGGGTGTGGAGACCCAGTACTTC. Protein product: CASGEGVETQYF.

This clone has only a few counts. The chain uses TRBV5-1 and TRBJ2-7; a possible D gene is TRBD1 (6 bases). The CDR3 is 15 amino acids. In germline, CDR1 is SGHRS, CDR2 YFSETQ. The V end was cut by 6 bases, the J end by 8 bases, with 24 bases between. The CDR3 spells CASTPDSHSGAKQYF. In DNA form, the CDR3 reads TGCGCCAGCACCCCGGACAGTCACTCAGGTGCCAAGCAGTACTTC.

The sample holds many counts of this clone. The genes are TRBV7-2 and TRBJ2-3, with TRBD1 matching 11 bases. CDR3 length: 16 residues. The V gene's germline CDR1 is SGHTA and CDR2 FQGNSA. The V gene end was trimmed by 6 bases and the J gene end by 3 bases; junction bases not matched to a gene: 8. The CDR3 DNA is TGTGCCAGCAGTTTCCGGGGACAGGGGGGAACAGATACGCAGTATTTT. Encoded protein: CASSFRGQGGTDTQYF.

This clone was found a few times. V and J are TRBV2 and TRBJ1-3, with D uncertain. The CDR3 has 15 amino acids. V lost 7 bases and J 0 bases, leaving 13 bases between the germline ends. The germline V gene has CDR1 SNHLY and CDR2 FYNNEI. CDR3 residues: CASNQEANSGNTIYF. The DNA for the CDR3 is TGTGCCAGCAATCAGGAGGCAAACTCTGGAAACACCATATATTTT.

CDR3 sequence (DNA): TGCAGCGTTGTACCGCAACGTGAGAACACTGAAGCTTTCTTT. Residues: CSVVPQRENTEAFF. The chain is built from TRBV29-1 and TRBJ1-1; no reliable D call. V was clipped by 4 bases and J by 1 base, with 13 bases between them. Germline-derived CDR1 and CDR2 are SQVTM and ANQGSEA. The CDR3 contains 14 residues.